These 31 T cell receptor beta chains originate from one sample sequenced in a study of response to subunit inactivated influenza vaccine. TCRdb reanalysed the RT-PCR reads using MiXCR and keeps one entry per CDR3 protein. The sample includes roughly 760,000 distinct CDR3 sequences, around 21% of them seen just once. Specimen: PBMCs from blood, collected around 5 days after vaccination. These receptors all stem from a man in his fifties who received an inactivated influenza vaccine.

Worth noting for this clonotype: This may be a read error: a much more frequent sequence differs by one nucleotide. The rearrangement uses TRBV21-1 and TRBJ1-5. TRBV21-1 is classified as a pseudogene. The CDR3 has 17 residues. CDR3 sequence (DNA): TGTGCCAGCAGTCCTAGGCAGACGGTCTCGGTGACTCAGCCCCAGCATTTT. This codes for CASSPRQTVSVTQPQHF.

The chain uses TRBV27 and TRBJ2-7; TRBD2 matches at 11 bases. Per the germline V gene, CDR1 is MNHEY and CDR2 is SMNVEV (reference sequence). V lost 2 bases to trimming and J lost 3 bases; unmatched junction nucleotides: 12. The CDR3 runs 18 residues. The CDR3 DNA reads TGTGCCAGCAGTTTACGGCCCCAGACTAGCGGGATGTTCTACGAGCAGTACTTC. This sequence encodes CASSLRPQTSGMFYEQYF.

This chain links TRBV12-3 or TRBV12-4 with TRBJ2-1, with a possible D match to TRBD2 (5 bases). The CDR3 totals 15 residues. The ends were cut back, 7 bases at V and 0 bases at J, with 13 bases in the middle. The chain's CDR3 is CASTHTTSSYNEQFF. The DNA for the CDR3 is TGTGCCAGCACCCATACTACTAGCTCCTACAATGAGCAGTTCTTC.

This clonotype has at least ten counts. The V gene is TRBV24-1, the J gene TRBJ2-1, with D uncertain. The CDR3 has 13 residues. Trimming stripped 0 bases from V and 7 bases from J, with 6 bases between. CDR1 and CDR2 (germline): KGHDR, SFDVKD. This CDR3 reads CATSDLRKNEQFF. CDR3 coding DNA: TGTGCCACCAGTGATTTGAGAAAGAATGAGCAGTTCTTC.

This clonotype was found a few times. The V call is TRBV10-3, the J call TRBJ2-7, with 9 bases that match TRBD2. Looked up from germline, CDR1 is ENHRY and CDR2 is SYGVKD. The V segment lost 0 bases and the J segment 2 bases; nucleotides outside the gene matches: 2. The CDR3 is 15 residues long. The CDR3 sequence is CAISESRTSAYEQYF. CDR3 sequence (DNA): TGTGCCATCAGTGAGTCGAGGACTAGCGCCTACGAGCAGTACTTC.

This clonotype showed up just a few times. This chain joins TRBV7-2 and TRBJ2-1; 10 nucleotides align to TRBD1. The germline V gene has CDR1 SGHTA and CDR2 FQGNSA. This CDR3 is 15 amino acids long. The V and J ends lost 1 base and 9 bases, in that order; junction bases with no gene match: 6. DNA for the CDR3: TGTGCCAGCAGCTTAGGAGGTGGACAGGGGGTTGAGCAGTTCTTC. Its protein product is CASSLGGGQGVEQFF.

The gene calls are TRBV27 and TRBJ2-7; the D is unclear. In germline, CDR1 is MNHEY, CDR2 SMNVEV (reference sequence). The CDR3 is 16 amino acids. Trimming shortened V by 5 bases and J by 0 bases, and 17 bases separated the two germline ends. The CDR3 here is CASSPAITSRSYEQYF. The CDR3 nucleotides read TGTGCCAGCAGTCCAGCTATAACCTCTCGCTCCTACGAGCAGTACTTC.

CDR3 coding DNA: TGCGCCAGCAGCAGCGACGTTGGGCAAGAGACCCAGTACTTC. This codes for CASSSDVGQETQYF. This rearrangement joins TRBV5-1 to TRBJ2-5; no firm D call. Per the germline V gene, CDR1 is SGHRS and CDR2 is YFSETQ. The length of the CDR3 is 14 residues. V lost 4 bases and J 2 bases, leaving 12 bases between the germline ends.

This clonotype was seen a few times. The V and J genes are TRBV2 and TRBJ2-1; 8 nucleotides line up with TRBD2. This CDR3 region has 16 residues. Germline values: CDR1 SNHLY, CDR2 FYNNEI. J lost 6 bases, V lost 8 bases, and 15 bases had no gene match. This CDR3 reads CASVIIGLASRNEQFF. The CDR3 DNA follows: TGTGCCAGCGTTATAATCGGACTAGCTTCCCGCAATGAGCAGTTCTTC.

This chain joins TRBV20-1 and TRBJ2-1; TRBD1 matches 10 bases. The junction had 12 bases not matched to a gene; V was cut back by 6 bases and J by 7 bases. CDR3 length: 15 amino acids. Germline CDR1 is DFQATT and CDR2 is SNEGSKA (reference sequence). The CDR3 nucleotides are TGCAGTGCCCCTCAACTCGACAGGGGGCTGAATGAGCAGTTCTTC. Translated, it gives CSAPQLDRGLNEQFF.

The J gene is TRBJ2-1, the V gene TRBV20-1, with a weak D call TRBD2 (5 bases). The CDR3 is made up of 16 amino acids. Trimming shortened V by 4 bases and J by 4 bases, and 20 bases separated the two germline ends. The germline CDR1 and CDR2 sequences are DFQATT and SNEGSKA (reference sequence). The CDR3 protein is CSAKIVGRRGYNEQFF. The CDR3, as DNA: TGCAGTGCTAAAATAGTAGGGCGCCGAGGGTACAATGAGCAGTTCTTC.

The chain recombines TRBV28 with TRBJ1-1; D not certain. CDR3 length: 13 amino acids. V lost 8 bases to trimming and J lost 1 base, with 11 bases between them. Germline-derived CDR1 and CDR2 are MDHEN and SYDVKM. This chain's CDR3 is CASCEGTNTEAFF. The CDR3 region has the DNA TGTGCCAGCTGTGAGGGCACGAACACTGAAGCTTTCTTT.

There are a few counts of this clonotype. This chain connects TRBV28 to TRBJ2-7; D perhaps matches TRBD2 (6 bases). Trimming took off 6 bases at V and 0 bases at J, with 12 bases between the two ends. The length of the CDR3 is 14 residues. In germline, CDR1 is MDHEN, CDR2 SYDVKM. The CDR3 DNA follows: TGTGCCAGCAGGTCCGGGACTTTCTCCTACGAGCAGTACTTC. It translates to CASRSGTFSYEQYF.

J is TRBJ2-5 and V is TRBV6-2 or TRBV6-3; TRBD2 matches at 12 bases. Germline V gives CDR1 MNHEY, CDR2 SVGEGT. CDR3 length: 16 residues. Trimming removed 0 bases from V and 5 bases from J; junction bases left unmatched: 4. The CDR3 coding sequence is TGTGCCAGCAGTTACTCGCTAGCGGGAGGGCTGGAGACCCAGTACTTC. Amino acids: CASSYSLAGGLETQYF.

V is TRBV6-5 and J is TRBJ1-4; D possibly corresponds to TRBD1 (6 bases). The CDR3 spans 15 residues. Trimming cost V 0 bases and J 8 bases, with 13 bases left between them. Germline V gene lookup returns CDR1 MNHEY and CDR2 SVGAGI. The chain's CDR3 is CASSYSGGLNEKLFF. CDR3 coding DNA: TGTGCCAGCAGTTACTCTGGGGGGCTGAACGAAAAACTGTTTTTT.

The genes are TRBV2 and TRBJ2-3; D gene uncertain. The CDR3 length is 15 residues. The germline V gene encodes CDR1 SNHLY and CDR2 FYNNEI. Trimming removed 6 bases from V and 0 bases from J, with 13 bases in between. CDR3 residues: CASRDMDRSTDTQYF. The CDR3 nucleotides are TGTGCCAGCAGGGATATGGACCGTAGCACAGATACGCAGTATTTT. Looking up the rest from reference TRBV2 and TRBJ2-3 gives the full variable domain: EPEVTQTPSHQVTQMGQEVILRCVPISNHLYFYWYRQILGQKVEFLVSFYNNEISEKSEIFDDQFSVERPDGSNFTLKIRSTKLEDSAMYFCASRDMDRSTDTQYFGPGTRLTVL.

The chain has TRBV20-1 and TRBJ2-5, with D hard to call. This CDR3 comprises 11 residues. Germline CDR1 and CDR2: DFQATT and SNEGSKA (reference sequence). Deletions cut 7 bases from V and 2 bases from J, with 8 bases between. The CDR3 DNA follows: TGCAGTGGTATGATACAAGAGACCCAGTACTTC. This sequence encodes CSGMIQETQYF.

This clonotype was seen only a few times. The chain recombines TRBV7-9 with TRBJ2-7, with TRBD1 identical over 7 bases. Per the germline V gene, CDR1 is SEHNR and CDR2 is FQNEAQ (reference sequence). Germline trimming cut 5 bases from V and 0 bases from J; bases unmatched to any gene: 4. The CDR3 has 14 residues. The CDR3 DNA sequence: TGTGCCAGCAGCGGCGGACAGGCCTCCTACGAGCAGTACTTC. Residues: CASSGGQASYEQYF.

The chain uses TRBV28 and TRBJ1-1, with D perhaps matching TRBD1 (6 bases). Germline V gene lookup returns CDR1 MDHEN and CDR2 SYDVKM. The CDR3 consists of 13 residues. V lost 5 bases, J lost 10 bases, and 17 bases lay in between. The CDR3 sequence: CASSPAPARGAFF. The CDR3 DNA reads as TGTGCCAGCAGTCCCGCACCAGCCAGGGGAGCTTTCTTT.

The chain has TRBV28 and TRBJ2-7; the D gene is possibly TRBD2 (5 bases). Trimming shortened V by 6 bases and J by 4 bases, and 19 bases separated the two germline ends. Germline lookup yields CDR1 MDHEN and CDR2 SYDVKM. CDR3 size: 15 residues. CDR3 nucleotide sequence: TGTGCCAGCAGCCTCGGGGAGACACCTCAGTACGAGCAGTACTTC. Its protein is CASSLGETPQYEQYF.

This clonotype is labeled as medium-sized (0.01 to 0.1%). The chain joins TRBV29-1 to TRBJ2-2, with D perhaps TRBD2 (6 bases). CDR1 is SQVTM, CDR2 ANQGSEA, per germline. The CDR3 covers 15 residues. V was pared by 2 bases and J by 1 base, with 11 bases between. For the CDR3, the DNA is TGCAGCGTTGAATTCCGACTAGGGAACACCGGGGAGCTGTTTTTT. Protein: CSVEFRLGNTGELFF.

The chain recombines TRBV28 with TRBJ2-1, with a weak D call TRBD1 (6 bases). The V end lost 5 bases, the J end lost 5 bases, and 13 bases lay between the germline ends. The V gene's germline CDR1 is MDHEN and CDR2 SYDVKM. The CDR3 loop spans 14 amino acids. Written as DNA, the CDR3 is TGTGCCAGCAGTAAAGGACAGTTTAACAATGAGCAGTTCTTC. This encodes CASSKGQFNNEQFF.

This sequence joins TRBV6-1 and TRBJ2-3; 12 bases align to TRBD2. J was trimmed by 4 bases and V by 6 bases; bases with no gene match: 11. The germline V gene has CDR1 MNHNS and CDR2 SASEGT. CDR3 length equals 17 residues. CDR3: CASRSLTSGRAADTQYF. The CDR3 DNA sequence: TGTGCCAGCAGGTCATTGACTAGCGGGAGAGCAGCAGATACGCAGTATTTT.

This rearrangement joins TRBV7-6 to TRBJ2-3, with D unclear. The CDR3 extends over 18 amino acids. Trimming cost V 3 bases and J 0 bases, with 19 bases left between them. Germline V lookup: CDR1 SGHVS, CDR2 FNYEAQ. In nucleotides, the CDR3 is TGTGCCAGCAGCTTTTCGCCTTGGGGTTCAACTAGCACAGATACGCAGTATTTT. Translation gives CASSFSPWGSTSTDTQYF.

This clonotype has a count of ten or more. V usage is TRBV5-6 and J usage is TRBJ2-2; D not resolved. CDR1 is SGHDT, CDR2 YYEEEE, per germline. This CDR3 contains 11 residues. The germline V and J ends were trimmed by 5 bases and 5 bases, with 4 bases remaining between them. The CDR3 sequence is CASSRTGELFF. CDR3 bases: TGTGCCAGCAGTCGTACCGGGGAGCTGTTTTTT.

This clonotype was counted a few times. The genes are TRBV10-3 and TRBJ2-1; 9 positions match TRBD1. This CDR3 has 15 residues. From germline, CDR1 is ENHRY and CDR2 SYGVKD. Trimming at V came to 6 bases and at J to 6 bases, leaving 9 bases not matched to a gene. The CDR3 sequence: CAISTGGSAANEQFF. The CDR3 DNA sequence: TGTGCCATCAGCACAGGGGGCTCCGCAGCCAATGAGCAGTTCTTC.

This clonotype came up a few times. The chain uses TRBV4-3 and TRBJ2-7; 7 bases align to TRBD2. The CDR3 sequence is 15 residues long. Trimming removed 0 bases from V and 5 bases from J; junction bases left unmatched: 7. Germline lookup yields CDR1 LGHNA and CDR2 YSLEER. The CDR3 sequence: CASSQEGEGTNEQYF. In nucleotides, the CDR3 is TGCGCCAGCAGCCAAGAAGGGGAGGGTACCAACGAGCAGTACTTC.

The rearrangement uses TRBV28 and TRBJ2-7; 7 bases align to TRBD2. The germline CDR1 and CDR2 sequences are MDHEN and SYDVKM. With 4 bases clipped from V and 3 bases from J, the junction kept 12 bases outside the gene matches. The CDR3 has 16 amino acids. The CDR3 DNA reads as TGTGCCAGCAGTTCAAGTGGTTCGAGCGGGGTCTACGAGCAGTACTTC. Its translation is CASSSSGSSGVYEQYF. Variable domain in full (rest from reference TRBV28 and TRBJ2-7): DVKVTQSSRYLVKRTGEKVFLECVQDMDHENMFWYRQDPGLGLRLIYFSYDVKMKEKGDIPEGYSVSREKKERFSLILESASTNQTSMYLCASSSSGSSGVYEQYFGPGTRLTVT.

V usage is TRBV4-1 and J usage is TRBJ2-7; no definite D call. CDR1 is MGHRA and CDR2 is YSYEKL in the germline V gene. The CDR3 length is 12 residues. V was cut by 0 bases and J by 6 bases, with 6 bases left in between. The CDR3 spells CASSQERGEQYF. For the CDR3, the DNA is TGCGCCAGCAGCCAAGAAAGAGGCGAGCAGTACTTC.

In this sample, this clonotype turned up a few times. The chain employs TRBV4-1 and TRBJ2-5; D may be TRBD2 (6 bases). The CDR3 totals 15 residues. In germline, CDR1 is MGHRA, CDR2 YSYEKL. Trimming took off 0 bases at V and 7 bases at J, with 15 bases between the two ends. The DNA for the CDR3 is TGCGCCAGCAGCCAAGAGGTGACGCGGGGTGGGACCCAGTACTTC. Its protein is CASSQEVTRGGTQYF.

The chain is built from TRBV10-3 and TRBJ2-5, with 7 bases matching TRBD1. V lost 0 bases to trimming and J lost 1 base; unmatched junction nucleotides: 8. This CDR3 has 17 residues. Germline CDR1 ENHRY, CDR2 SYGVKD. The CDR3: CAISESPTGTPQETQYF. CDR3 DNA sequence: TGTGCCATCAGTGAGTCCCCGACAGGGACCCCCCAAGAGACCCAGTACTTC.